This T cell receptor (beta chain) derives from a study of cytomegalovirus exposure and HLA in healthy donors. Study-level results: Reported performance of the classifier showed diagnosis of cytomegalovirus status with high specificity and sensitivity.

Each donor was healthy, and each was a bone marrow donor. Germline CDR1 and CDR2: SQVTM and ANQGSEA. V was trimmed by 4 bases and J by 9 bases, leaving 7 bases between them. CDR3 length equals 10 residues. This clone was seen just once. Its antigen remains unidentified. The PCR was carried out with 60 Vbeta primers and 13 Jbeta primers. The table came from immunoSEQ multiplex PCR; TCRdb's copy has only in-frame clones and leaves some out. Of roughly 180,000 clones listed, around 80% were seen once; the top ten hold 1.2% to 1.5%. Material for sequencing was PBMCs. The TCR was taken from a girl aged 10-17 years in good health and CMV-seropositive. The chain links TRBV29-1 to TRBJ2-1; no firm D call. This CDR3 is CSVVATEQFF. In DNA, the CDR3 is TGCAGCGTTGTAGCTACTGAGCAGTTCTTC.